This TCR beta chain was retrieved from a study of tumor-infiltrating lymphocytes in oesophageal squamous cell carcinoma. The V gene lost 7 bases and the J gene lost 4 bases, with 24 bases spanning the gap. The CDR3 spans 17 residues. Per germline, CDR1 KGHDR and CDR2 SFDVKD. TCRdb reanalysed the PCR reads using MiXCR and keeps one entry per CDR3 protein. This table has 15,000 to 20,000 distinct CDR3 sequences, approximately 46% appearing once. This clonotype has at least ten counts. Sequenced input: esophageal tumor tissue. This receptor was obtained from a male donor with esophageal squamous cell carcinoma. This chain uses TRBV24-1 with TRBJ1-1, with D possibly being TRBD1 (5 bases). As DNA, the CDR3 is TGTGCCACCAGGGGACCATCCGGGAACCCCACCGGCACTGAAGCTTTCTTT. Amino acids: CATRGPSGNPTGTEAFF.